These 9 T cell receptor beta chains were all obtained from the same sample, sequenced in a study of blood T cell repertoires in COVID-19. The data were produced by immunoSEQ multiplex PCR, yet TCRdb's version contains in-frame clones alone and is incomplete. The profile shows about 400,000 clones, around 89% of them singletons. The sample comprised peripheral blood. Every receptor here comes from a man in his forties with acute or convalescent COVID-19.

The chain couples TRBV5-3 to TRBJ1-6, with D perhaps matching TRBD1 (5 bases). TRBV5-3 has ORF status, its function being uncertain. Deletions cut 4 bases from V and 3 bases from J, with 11 bases between. CDR3 length equals 15 residues. CDR3 sequence: CARSPGGDYNSPLHF. For the CDR3, the DNA is TGTGCCAGAAGCCCGGGGGGGGACTATAATTCACCCCTCCACTTT.

The chain links TRBV6-5 to TRBJ2-5, with TRBD1 matching 8 bases. In germline, CDR1 is MNHEY, CDR2 SVGAGI. This CDR3 has 13 residues. Trimming removed 5 bases from V and 6 bases from J; junction bases left unmatched: 5. The CDR3 sequence: CASSTGQAQTQYF. The CDR3 bases are TGTGCCAGCAGTACGGGACAGGCCCAGACCCAGTACTTC.

This clone is a singleton in its sample. This chain connects TRBV14 to TRBJ2-5, with D hard to call. CDR3 length equals 14 residues. V was shortened by 0 bases and J by 5 bases, with 10 bases between the two germline ends. Germline CDR1 and CDR2: SGHDN and FVKESK. CDR3 protein: CASSQDGTEETQYF. CDR3 DNA: TGTGCCAGCAGCCAAGATGGTACGGAGGAGACCCAGTACTTC. Together with reference TRBV14 and TRBJ2-5, the CDR3 gives the full variable domain: EAGVTQFPSHSVIEKGQTVTLRCDPISGHDNLYWYRRVMGKEIKFLLHFVKESKQDESGMPNNRFLAERTGGTYSTLKVQPAELEDSGVYFCASSQDGTEETQYFGPGTRLLVL.

This clone was found once. CDR3 loop: CASSSPGVQPQHF. The CDR3 coding sequence is TGTGCCAGCAGTTCCCCCGGAGTGCAGCCCCAGCATTTT. This chain connects TRBV28 to TRBJ1-5; D unclear. Germline CDR1 and CDR2: MDHEN and SYDVKM. The CDR3 is made up of 13 amino acids. The germline V and J ends were trimmed by 4 bases and 7 bases, with 11 bases remaining between them.

This chain joins TRBV7-2 and TRBJ2-3; 10 nucleotides agree with TRBD1. The CDR3 covers 15 residues. V gave up 4 bases and J gave up 3 bases; unmatched junction bases: 4. Germline V gives CDR1 SGHTA, CDR2 FQGNSA. The chain's CDR3 is CASSSDRGQTDTQYF. The DNA for the CDR3 is TGTGCCAGCAGCTCAGACAGGGGGCAGACAGATACGCAGTATTTT.

The rearrangement uses TRBV5-4 and TRBJ1-3; no clear D gene. V was cut by 9 bases and J by 1 base, with 5 bases left in between. The CDR3 length is 11 residues. CDR1 is SGHNT and CDR2 is YYREEE in the germline V gene (reference sequence). The CDR3: CATLSGNTIYF. The CDR3 DNA follows: TGTGCCACCCTATCTGGAAACACCATATATTTT. The full variable domain, in which reference TRBV5-4 and TRBJ1-3 provide the parts outside the CDR3, is ETGVTQSPTHLIKTRGQQVTLRCSSQSGHNTVSWYQQALGQGPQFIFQYYREEENGRGNFPPRFSGLQFPNYSSELNVNALELDDSALYLCATLSGNTIYFGEGSWLTVV.

The chain has TRBV7-9 and TRBJ1-1; 8 bases line up with TRBD1. Germline V gene lookup returns CDR1 SEHNR and CDR2 FQNEAQ (reference sequence). This CDR3 is built from 16 residues. The V and J ends lost 2 bases and 2 bases, in that order; junction bases with no gene match: 7. CDR3: CASSLSGTGNNTEAFF. CDR3 sequence (DNA): TGTGCCAGCAGCTTATCTGGGACAGGAAATAACACTGAAGCTTTCTTT.

The rearrangement uses TRBV30 and TRBJ2-7; TRBD1 agrees at 12 bases. The CDR3 is made up of 14 amino acids. V was pared by 4 bases and J by 5 bases, with 6 bases of the junction left unmatched. Germline V gives CDR1 GTSNPN, CDR2 SVGIG (reference sequence). DNA for the CDR3: TGTGCCTGGACAGCCGGGACAGGGGGCAACGAGCAGTACTTC. It codes for CAWTAGTGGNEQYF.

V is TRBV9 and J is TRBJ2-3; a weak D match, TRBD1 (6 bases). The CDR3 is 15 residues long. V lost 0 bases and J lost 4, with 12 bases in between. Per germline, CDR1 SGDLS and CDR2 YYNGEE. CDR3: CASSVDLGAADTQYF. The CDR3 nucleotides are TGTGCCAGCAGCGTAGATTTGGGGGCCGCAGATACGCAGTATTTT.